Each of the 7 T cell receptor beta chains below was sequenced from the same sample in a study of OX40 agonist ivuxolimab in advanced cancers. The protocol was immunoSEQ multiplex PCR, while the TCRdb copy is restricted to in-frame clones and leaves out a portion. Of tens of thousands of clones detected, about 85% appear once; the ten largest clones hold 2% to 2.5%. The input for sequencing was CD4+ or CD8+ T cells sorted from blood, taken in a trial of the OX40 agonist ivuxolimab. These receptors all stem from an adult with an advanced solid tumor such as melanoma, head and neck, liver or kidney cancer.

This chain uses TRBV7-2 with TRBJ1-1; D remains ambiguous. Trimming cost V 3 bases and J 9 bases, with 14 bases left between them. The length of the CDR3 is 13 residues. Germline loops: CDR1 SGHTA, CDR2 FQGNSA. DNA of the CDR3: TGTGCCAGCAGCTTTGCCTTCGAGCAGCAAGCTTTCTTT. It specifies CASSFAFEQQAFF.

In this sample, this clone turned up once. V is TRBV27 and J is TRBJ1-2; possibly TRBD1 for D (6 bases). There are 14 residues in the CDR3. The V gene's germline CDR1 is MNHEY and CDR2 SMNVEV (reference sequence). V was trimmed by 3 bases and J by 7 bases, leaving 15 bases between them. The chain's CDR3 is CASSFRDNWRGYTF. In DNA form, the CDR3 reads TGTGCCAGCAGTTTTCGGGACAACTGGCGTGGCTACACCTTC.

The table lists this clone with a few counts. The V and J genes are TRBV6-5 and TRBJ1-5; no clear D gene. The CDR3 sequence is 13 residues long. Germline lookup yields CDR1 MNHEY and CDR2 SVGAGI. V shed 10 bases and J shed 4 bases, with 14 bases lying between them. The CDR3 sequence is CATSPDRNQPQHF. CDR3 nucleotides: TGTGCCACCTCCCCCGACCGTAATCAGCCCCAGCATTTT.

In its sample, this clone was seen once. The V gene is TRBV28, the J gene TRBJ1-6; D is uncertain. The CDR3 sequence is 14 residues long. The germline V gene has CDR1 MDHEN and CDR2 SYDVKM. Trimming removed 3 bases at V and 6 bases at J, with 9 bases between. The CDR3 reads CASSFFAGNSPLHF. The CDR3 DNA follows: TGTGCCAGCAGTTTTTTCGCGGGTAATTCACCCCTCCACTTT. The entire variable domain, with the rest obtained from reference TRBV28 and TRBJ1-6, is as follows: DVKVTQSSRYLVKRTGEKVFLECVQDMDHENMFWYRQDPGLGLRLIYFSYDVKMKEKGDIPEGYSVSREKKERFSLILESASTNQTSMYLCASSFFAGNSPLHFGNGTRLTVT.

The chain has TRBV27 and TRBJ2-7, with no clear D. CDR1 and CDR2 (germline): MNHEY, SMNVEV (reference sequence). Deletions cut 2 bases from V and 5 bases from J, with 16 bases between. The CDR3 has 15 residues. The DNA of the CDR3 is TGTGCCAGCAGTTTAGTATTAGGACCCCACAACGAGCAGTACTTC. This gives the protein CASSLVLGPHNEQYF.

The CDR3 loop is CASSVTGMNTEAFF. The CDR3, as DNA: TGTGCCAGCAGTGTGACGGGGATGAACACTGAAGCTTTCTTT. J is TRBJ1-1 and V is TRBV25-1, with D uncertain. CDR1 MGHDK and CDR2 SYGVNS come from the germline V gene. The CDR3 has 14 residues. V lost 4 bases to trimming and J lost 0 bases, with 9 bases between them.

This clone came up once. V and J are TRBV10-3 and TRBJ2-7; 10 nucleotides line up with TRBD1. CDR3 length: 16 residues. J lost 4 bases, V lost 2 bases, and 8 bases had no gene match. Germline lookup yields CDR1 ENHRY and CDR2 SYGVKD. This chain's CDR3 is CAISEGTGEGGYEQYF. The CDR3 DNA reads TGTGCCATCAGTGAGGGGACAGGGGAAGGAGGGTACGAGCAGTACTTC.